This T cell receptor (beta chain) was sequenced for a study of blood T cell repertoires in COVID-19. In the study overall: Acute and convalescent COVID-19 specimens originated in the United States, Italy and Spain. The cDNA or gDNA used as material had been derived from T cells, B-cell-depleted T cells, or PBMCs.

In germline, CDR1 is SGDLS, CDR2 YYNGEE. There are 14 residues in the CDR3. The trim removed 3 bases at V and 7 bases at J, leaving 9 bases unmatched. Data came from immunoSEQ multiplex PCR; TCRdb stores just in-frame clones and leaves some out. The sample carries about 200,000 clones, about 88% recorded once. During active infection, Seattle patients enrolled and were then monitored through disease. Sequencing was done on a sample of peripheral blood. The chain recombines TRBV9 with TRBJ2-7; 8 nucleotides align to TRBD1. The clonotype was recovered from a man aged 45-65 years with COVID-19, enrolled during active disease. The CDR3 coding sequence is TGTGCCAGCAGCGCAACGACAGGGGCAAGGGAGCAGTACTTC. Translating gives CASSATTGAREQYF.